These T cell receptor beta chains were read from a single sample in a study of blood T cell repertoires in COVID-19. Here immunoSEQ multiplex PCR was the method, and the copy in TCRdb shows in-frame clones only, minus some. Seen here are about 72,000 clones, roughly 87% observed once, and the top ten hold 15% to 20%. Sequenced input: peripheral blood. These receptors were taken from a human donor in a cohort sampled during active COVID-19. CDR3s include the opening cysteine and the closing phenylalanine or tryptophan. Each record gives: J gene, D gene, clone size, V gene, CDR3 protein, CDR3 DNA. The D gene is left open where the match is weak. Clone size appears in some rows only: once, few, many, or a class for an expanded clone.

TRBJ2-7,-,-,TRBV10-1,CASSEKGKGPYYEQYF,TGCGCCAGCAGTGAGAAGGGGAAGGGCCCCTACTACGAGCAGTACTTC
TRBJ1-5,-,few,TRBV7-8,CASSRQGGNQPQHF,TGTGCCAGCAGCAGGCAGGGTGGTAATCAGCCCCAGCATTTT
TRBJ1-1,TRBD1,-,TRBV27,CASSLTGGEGETEAFF,TGTGCCAGCAGTCTGACAGGGGGCGAAGGAGAAACTGAAGCTTTCTTT
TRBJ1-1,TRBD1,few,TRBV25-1,CASRKTGVTEAFF,TGTGCCAGCAGAAAGACAGGGGTCACTGAAGCTTTCTTT
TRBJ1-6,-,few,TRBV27,CASSPGQWGTLHF,TGTGCCAGCAGTCCCGGACAGTGGGGGACCCTCCACTTT
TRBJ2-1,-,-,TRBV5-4,CASSLPGPNEQFF,TGTGCCAGCAGCTTACCAGGGCCCAATGAGCAGTTCTTC
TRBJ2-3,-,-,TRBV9,CASSARFGDTQYF,TGTGCCAGCAGCGCCCGCTTCGGAGATACGCAGTATTTT
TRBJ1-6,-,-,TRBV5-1,CASSLRGNSYNSPLHF,TGCGCCAGCAGCCTGAGGGGGAACTCCTATAATTCACCCCTCCACTTT
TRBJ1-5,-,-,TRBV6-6,CASRLGAGGNQPQHF,TGTGCCAGTAGATTGGGGGCGGGGGGCAATCAGCCCCAGCATTTT
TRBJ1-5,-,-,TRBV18,CASSPRRNGQFNQPQHF,TGTGCCAGCTCACCACGCAGAAACGGACAGTTCAATCAGCCCCAGCATTTT
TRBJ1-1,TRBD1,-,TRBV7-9,CASSEGQRNTEAFF,TGTGCCAGCAGCGAGGGACAGCGGAACACTGAAGCTTTCTTT
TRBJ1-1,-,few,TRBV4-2,CASSQDFSQGNTEAFF,TGTGCCAGCAGCCAAGATTTTAGTCAGGGGAACACTGAAGCTTTCTTT
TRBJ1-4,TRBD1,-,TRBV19,CASSPPRTGDLTNEKLFF,TGTGCCAGTAGCCCACCGAGGACAGGGGACTTAACTAATGAAAAACTGTTTTTT
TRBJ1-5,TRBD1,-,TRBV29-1,CSVAQGVDQPQHF,TGCAGCGTCGCACAGGGGGTTGACCAGCCCCAGCATTTT
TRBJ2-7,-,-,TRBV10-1,CASSECYLAPGLATYEQYF,TGCGCCAGCAGTGAGTGCTACCTCGCCCCGGGACTCGCGACCTACGAGCAGTACTTC
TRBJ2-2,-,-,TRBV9,CASSATMNTGELFF,TGTGCCAGCAGCGCAACAATGAACACCGGGGAGCTGTTTTTT
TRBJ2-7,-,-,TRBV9,CASSVAAGPSYEQYF,TGTGCCAGCAGCGTAGCGGCGGGGCCCTCCTACGAGCAGTACTTC
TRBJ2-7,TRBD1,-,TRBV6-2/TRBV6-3,CASSADRGRQYF,TGTGCCAGCAGTGCGGACAGGGGGAGGCAGTACTTC
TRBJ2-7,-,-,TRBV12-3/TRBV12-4,CASSLGSYEQYF,TGTGCCAGCAGTCTCGGCTCCTACGAGCAGTACTTC
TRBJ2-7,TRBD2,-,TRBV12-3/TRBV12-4,CASSLGGKEQYF,TGTGCCAGCAGTTTGGGGGGGAAGGAGCAGTACTTC
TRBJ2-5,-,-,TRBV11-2,CASSLDGGETQYF,TGTGCCAGCAGCTTAGATGGGGGGGAGACCCAGTACTTC
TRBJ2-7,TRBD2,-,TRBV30,CAWNIWGGYEQYF,TGTGCCTGGAACATATGGGGGGGATACGAGCAGTACTTC
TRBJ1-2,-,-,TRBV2,CASSEALQVSGAYGYTF,TGTGCCAGCAGTGAAGCGCTTCAGGTTTCAGGGGCCTATGGCTACACCTTC
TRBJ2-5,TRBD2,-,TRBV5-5,CASSPGLAGEAQYF,TGTGCCAGCAGCCCGGGACTAGCGGGGGAGGCCCAGTACTTC